This T cell receptor (beta chain) came from a study of cytomegalovirus exposure and HLA in healthy donors. The study ran its PCR with 60 Vbeta and 13 Jbeta primers. Libraries were prepared by immunoSEQ multiplex PCR; TCRdb keeps only in-frame clonotypes and omits some of them. This sample has around 160,000 clones, with approximately 83% found just once. The receptor comes from a young man in good health and CMV-seropositive. Source material: PBMCs.

CDR3 amino acids: CASQLGPNTGELFF. CDR3 DNA sequence: TGTGCCTCTCAGTTGGGCCCGAACACCGGGGAGCTGTTTTTT. This chain uses TRBV2 with TRBJ2-2; D gene ambiguous. V was trimmed by 11 bases and J by 0 bases, leaving 13 bases between them. CDR1 is SNHLY and CDR2 is FYNNEI in the germline V gene. This CDR3 has 14 amino acids.